This T cell receptor (beta chain) emerged from a study of regulatory T cells in long-lasting Graves disease. As for time point: newly diagnosed GD, antithyroid drugs for less than 3 months. PBMC RNA was the source of the TCR library. Germline CDR1 is KGHSH and CDR2 is LQKENI. V was clipped by 3 bases and J by 3 bases; unmatched bases: 8. This CDR3 has 18 amino acids. Study-wide results and caveats: Persistent patients had more shared public clonotypes (about 2,800) than new patients (about 870).

This clonotype was seen repeatedly, ten times or more. Its antigen remains unidentified. CDR3-region Arm-PCR and iRepertoire HTBI primers produced the TCR beta libraries. One entry per CDR3 protein, called by TCRdb with MiXCR from the multiplex PCR reads. The sample lists approximately 460,000 distinct CDR3 sequences; about 15% were seen once. The same data also went into a second study, on T cells in Graves' hyperthyroidism and ophthalmopathy.

This sequence was found in a woman aged 30 to 39 with Graves disease. Sequenced here: peripheral blood mononuclear cells (PBMCs), sampled at new diagnosis, from a patient treated with antithyroid drugs. The chain couples TRBV18 to TRBJ2-1; 13 positions match TRBD2. The CDR3 sequence is CASSPARTSGSNYNEQFF. The CDR3 region has the DNA TGTGCCAGCTCACCCGCCCGGACTAGCGGGAGTAACTACAATGAGCAGTTCTTC.